One and the same sample provided the 26 T cell receptor beta chains below, sequenced in a study of blood T cell repertoires in COVID-19. TCRdb's table, derived via immunoSEQ multiplex PCR, lists solely in-frame clones and lacks some. The repertoire has approximately 70,000 clones, more than 70% of them found once; the top ten carry 35% to 40%. The sample consisted of peripheral blood. The origin of the receptors is an elderly woman with active or convalescent COVID-19.

The rearrangement joins TRBV6-1 to TRBJ1-5; unclear D gene. Germline V gives CDR1 MNHNS, CDR2 SASEGT. Trimming removed 1 base from V and 5 bases from J, with 12 bases in between. CDR3 length equals 15 residues. CDR3 residues: CASSEGHSSYQPQHF. The CDR3 nucleotides read TGTGCCAGCAGTGAAGGTCACAGCTCTTATCAGCCCCAGCATTTT.

This clone was seen a single time. V gene TRBV7-2 combines with J gene TRBJ1-5; weak D call: TRBD1 (6 bases). The V gene's germline CDR1 is SGHTA and CDR2 FQGNSA. This CDR3 spans 18 amino acids. Trimming took 8 bases from V and 2 from J, leaving 25 bases between them. CDR3 DNA: TGTGCCAGCCGCTCCGCGGCGGGGGGGCGGGGGCGCAATCAGCCCCAGCATTTT. It encodes CASRSAAGGRGRNQPQHF.

The genes are TRBV11-2 and TRBJ1-2; maybe TRBD1 (6 bases). The germline V gene encodes CDR1 SGHAT and CDR2 FQNNGV. The CDR3 is made up of 16 amino acids. V was shortened by 4 bases and J by 5 bases, with 20 bases between the two germline ends. In DNA form, the CDR3 reads TGTGCCAGCAGCTCTATCCAGGGGCTGGGACCTTATGGCTACACCTTC. Translated, it gives CASSSIQGLGPYGYTF.

The chain is built from TRBV12-3 or TRBV12-4 and TRBJ2-3, with unresolved D. V gave up 6 bases and J gave up 4 bases, with 11 bases separating them. The CDR3 has 13 residues. CDR3 DNA: TGTGCCAGCAGACACGCAGAACCAGATACGCAGTATTTT. Amino acids: CASRHAEPDTQYF.

The chain combines TRBV6-5 with TRBJ2-7, with D tentatively TRBD1 (5 bases). The CDR3 extends over 13 amino acids. V was cut by 8 bases and J by 3 bases, with 14 bases left in between. Germline V CDR1 and CDR2: MNHEY, SVGAGI. CDR3 protein: CASGRGPDYEQYF. CDR3 in DNA: TGTGCCAGCGGAAGGGGCCCCGACTACGAGCAGTACTTC.

The chain links TRBV6-6 to TRBJ1-2; D unclear. Deletions cut 4 bases from V and 2 bases from J, with 8 bases between. CDR1 is MNHNY, CDR2 SVGAGI, per germline (reference sequence). The CDR3 runs 13 residues. The CDR3 coding sequence is TGTGCCAGCAGTTTTGACATAAACTATGGCTACACCTTC. This sequence encodes CASSFDINYGYTF.

J is TRBJ2-7 and V is TRBV27; 11 bases map to TRBD1. The germline gives CDR1 MNHEY, CDR2 SMNVEV (reference sequence). The CDR3 contains 15 residues. The junction had 7 bases not matched to a gene; V was cut back by 5 bases and J by 4 bases. The CDR3 here is CASSPGTGGWYEQYF. The CDR3 DNA follows: TGTGCCAGCAGTCCTGGGACAGGGGGTTGGTACGAGCAGTACTTC.

V usage is TRBV3-1 (or the pseudogene TRBV3-2) and J usage is TRBJ1-2, with D perhaps TRBD1 (5 bases). Germline loops: CDR1 LGHDT, CDR2 YNNKEL (reference sequence). Trimming shortened V by 6 bases and J by 3 bases, and 17 bases separated the two germline ends. The CDR3 covers 15 residues. The CDR3 reads CASSINPGQDYGYTF. The CDR3 DNA follows: TGTGCCAGCAGTATCAACCCAGGGCAGGACTATGGCTACACCTTC.

The rearrangement joins TRBV2 to TRBJ1-1; possibly TRBD1 for D (5 bases). The germline V gene has CDR1 SNHLY and CDR2 FYNNEI. V lost 10 bases to trimming and J lost 4 bases, with 16 bases between them. The CDR3 loop spans 13 amino acids. CDR3 protein: CATSWVDSTEAFF. CDR3 DNA sequence: TGTGCCACGTCGTGGGTAGACAGCACTGAAGCTTTCTTT.

This rearrangement joins TRBV18 to TRBJ1-5; D not resolved. CDR1 and CDR2 (germline): KGHSH, LQKENI. The germline V and J ends were trimmed by 3 bases and 4 bases, with 4 bases remaining between them. The length of the CDR3 is 12 residues. Here the CDR3 reads CASSPENQPQHF. The DNA of the CDR3 is TGTGCCAGCTCACCCGAGAATCAGCCCCAGCATTTT.

This chain links TRBV11-3 with TRBJ1-3; TRBD1 is a possible D gene (6 bases). The CDR3 spans 15 residues. Trimming took off 10 bases at V and 0 bases at J, with 16 bases between the two ends. CDR1 is SGHNT and CDR2 is YENEEA in the germline V gene. CDR3 DNA sequence: TGTGCCACAATCGGACAGCGAAACTCTGGAAACACCATATATTTT. Encoded protein: CATIGQRNSGNTIYF.

The J gene is TRBJ1-1, the V gene TRBV19; 8 positions agree with TRBD1. This CDR3 comprises 19 residues. V lost 6 bases, J lost 0 bases, and 18 bases stayed unmatched. Germline assignment: CDR1 LNHDA and CDR2 SQIVND (reference sequence). In DNA form, the CDR3 reads TGTGCCAGTAGCCGGCGGGACAGGACTTCATGGGGCGTGAACACTGAAGCTTTCTTT. Protein product: CASSRRDRTSWGVNTEAFF.

This CDR3 reads CASSQTIPRKTGGPSPGELFF. In DNA, the CDR3 is TGTGCCAGCTCACAAACAATACCCAGAAAAACAGGGGGCCCATCCCCCGGGGAGCTGTTTTTT. V and J are TRBV18 and TRBJ2-2, with 9 bases that match TRBD1. Germline CDR1 KGHSH, CDR2 LQKENI. This CDR3 contains 21 residues. V gave up 4 bases and J gave up 6 bases; unmatched junction bases: 24.

V usage is TRBV19 and J usage is TRBJ1-3; 8 nucleotides agree with TRBD1. CDR3 length: 15 residues. The germline CDR1 and CDR2 sequences are LNHDA and SQIVND (reference sequence). The junction had 8 bases not matched to a gene; V was cut back by 7 bases and J by 3 bases. The CDR3 bases are TGTGCCAGTACCCCGGGACAGGTATTTGGAAACACCATATATTTT. Translated: CASTPGQVFGNTIYF. The full variable domain, in which reference TRBV19 and TRBJ1-3 provide the parts outside the CDR3, is DGGITQSPKYLFRKEGQNVTLSCEQNLNHDAMYWYRQDPGQGLRLIYYSQIVNDFQKGDIAEGYSVSREKKESFPLTVTSAQKNPTAFYLCASTPGQVFGNTIYFGEGSWLTVV.

This CDR3 is CASSLALLDRLRGQFF. The CDR3 nucleotides are TGTGCCAGCAGCTTAGCGCTATTAGATCGACTCCGAGGGCAGTTCTTC. The chain recombines TRBV7-2 with TRBJ2-1; D is unclear. Trimming left V 0 bases short and J 12 bases short, with 21 bases between. CDR1 and CDR2 (germline): SGHTA, FQGNSA. The CDR3 is 16 residues long.

J is TRBJ1-2 and V is TRBV30; TRBD1 is a possible D gene (6 bases). V was clipped by 8 bases and J by 6 bases, with 19 bases between them. The CDR3 totals 13 residues. CDR1 is GTSNPN and CDR2 is SVGIG in the germline V gene (reference sequence). The CDR3 region is CARRRTGSHGYTF. The CDR3 DNA sequence: TGTGCCAGGCGGAGAACAGGGAGTCATGGCTACACCTTC.

Points on this clone: At one end the junction does not follow the germline gene, possibly because of a read error. This chain joins TRBV7-7 and TRBJ2-7, with D perhaps matching TRBD2 (5 bases). Per germline, CDR1 SSHAT and CDR2 FNYEAQ (reference sequence). This CDR3 has 15 residues. The CDR3 DNA is TGTGCTAGCAGCTTAGCTCGCGGGCCCACCTACGAGCAGTACTTC. Protein sequence: CASSLARGPTYEQYF. Full variable domain (remainder filled in from reference TRBV7-7 and TRBJ2-7): GAGVSQSPRYKVTKRGQDVTLRCDPISSHATLYWYQQALGQGPEFLTYFNYEAQPDKSGLPSDRFSAERPEGSISTLTIQRTEQRDSAMYRCASSLARGPTYEQYFGPGTRLTVT.

In DNA form, the CDR3 reads TGTGCCAGCAGCATTGGGCGAACGACTGAAGCTTTCTTT. As protein: CASSIGRTTEAFF. The V call is TRBV5-6, the J call TRBJ1-1; D unresolved. Germline CDR1 and CDR2: SGHDT and YYEEEE. CDR3 length: 13 amino acids. Trimming left V 4 bases short and J 5 bases short, with 12 bases between.

The rearrangement links TRBV12-3 or TRBV12-4 to TRBJ2-7; D is uncertain. Trimming pared 5 bases from V and 4 bases from J, leaving 6 bases between. The length of the CDR3 is 11 residues. CDR3 protein: CASSRRYEQYF. The CDR3 DNA sequence: TGTGCCAGCAGTCGCAGGTACGAGCAGTACTTC.

The chain employs TRBV30 and TRBJ1-1; 9 nucleotides agree with TRBD1. The CDR3 totals 15 residues. The V gene's germline CDR1 is GTSNPN and CDR2 SVGIG (reference sequence). After removal of 3 bases from V and 0 bases from J, the junction contained 5 bases not matched to a gene. The CDR3 nucleotides are TGTGCCTGGAGACAGGGGGCCCCAATGAACACTGAAGCTTTCTTT. Its translation: CAWRQGAPMNTEAFF. Full variable domain (missing parts from reference TRBV30 and TRBJ1-1): SQTIHQWPATLVQPVGSPLSLECTVEGTSNPNLYWYRQAAGRGLQLLFYSVGIGQISSEVPQNLSASRPQDRQFILSSKKLLLSDSGFYLCAWRQGAPMNTEAFFGQGTRLTVV.

The genes are TRBV7-8 and TRBJ2-5; TRBD1 is a possible D gene (6 bases). This CDR3 spans 15 amino acids. V dropped 5 bases and J dropped 5 bases, with 18 bases sitting between them. CDR1 and CDR2 from the germline V gene are SGHVS and FQNEAQ. CDR3 coding DNA: TGTGCCAGCAGCCTAACAGGGCGGCCAAGGGAGACCCAGTACTTC. Translation: CASSLTGRPRETQYF.

V is TRBV5-5 and J is TRBJ1-6, with D possibly TRBD1 on 6 matching bases. CDR3 length: 17 residues. CDR1 and CDR2 from the germline V gene are SGHKS and YYEKEE (reference sequence). V shed 0 bases and J shed 7 bases, with 17 bases lying between them. The CDR3 sequence: CASSLVPPGDGNSPLHF. CDR3 DNA: TGTGCCAGCAGCTTGGTACCACCAGGGGATGGAAATTCACCCCTCCACTTT.

The chain couples TRBV18 to TRBJ2-5, with D maybe TRBD1 (5 bases). CDR1 is KGHSH and CDR2 is LQKENI in the germline V gene. Trimming cost V 5 bases and J 3 bases, with 10 bases left between them. This CDR3 comprises 13 residues. CDR3: CASSVGLEETQYF. CDR3 DNA: TGTGCCAGCTCAGTGGGGCTCGAAGAGACCCAGTACTTC.

V is TRBV19 and J is TRBJ2-1, with 7 bases that match TRBD1. CDR1 and CDR2 from the germline V gene are LNHDA and SQIVND (reference sequence). Trimming removed 9 bases from V and 4 bases from J; junction bases left unmatched: 9. There are 14 residues in the CDR3. The CDR3 spells CASTPGQNYNEQFF. The CDR3 DNA reads as TGTGCCAGCACCCCGGGACAGAATTACAATGAGCAGTTCTTC.

V usage is TRBV9 and J usage is TRBJ2-5, with 8 bases identical to TRBD2. Germline values: CDR1 SGDLS, CDR2 YYNGEE. There are 17 residues in the CDR3. Losses at the gene ends were 1 base for V and 2 bases for J; bases not matched to a gene: 10. CDR3 DNA: TGTGCCAGCAGCGTACGGCCCGGGAGGGACCCACAAGAGACCCAGTACTTC. Its protein product is CASSVRPGRDPQETQYF.

The gene calls are TRBV5-3 and TRBJ1-4; D ambiguous. TRBV5-3 is an ORF, and what it does is uncertain. V was trimmed by 7 bases and J by 5 bases, leaving 15 bases between them. CDR3 length equals 14 residues. CDR3 region: CARADGVRNEKLFF. The DNA of the CDR3 is TGTGCCAGAGCAGACGGGGTTAGGAATGAAAAACTGTTTTTT.